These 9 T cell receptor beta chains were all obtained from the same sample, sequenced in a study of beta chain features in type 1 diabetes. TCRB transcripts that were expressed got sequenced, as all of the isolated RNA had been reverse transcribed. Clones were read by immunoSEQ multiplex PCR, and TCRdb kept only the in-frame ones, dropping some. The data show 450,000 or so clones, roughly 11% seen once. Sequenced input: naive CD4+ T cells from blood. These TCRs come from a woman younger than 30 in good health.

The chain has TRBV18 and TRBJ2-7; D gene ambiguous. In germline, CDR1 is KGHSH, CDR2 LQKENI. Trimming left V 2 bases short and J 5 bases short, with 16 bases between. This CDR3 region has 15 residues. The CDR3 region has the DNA TGTGCCAGCTCACCATCGCCGGTAGAAGGCCACGAGCAGTACTTC. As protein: CASSPSPVEGHEQYF.

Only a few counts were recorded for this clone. DNA for the CDR3: TGCAGCACAGGACAGGCGCCCTATGGCTACACCTTC. Residues: CSTGQAPYGYTF. The V call is TRBV29-1, the J call TRBJ1-2; 7 bases align to TRBD1. CDR3 length equals 12 residues. CDR1 and CDR2 from the germline V gene are SQVTM and ANQGSEA. V was pared by 8 bases and J by 4 bases, with 7 bases of the junction left unmatched.

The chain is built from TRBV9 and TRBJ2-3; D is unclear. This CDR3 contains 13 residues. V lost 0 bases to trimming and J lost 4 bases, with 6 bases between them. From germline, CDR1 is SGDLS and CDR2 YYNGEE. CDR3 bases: TGTGCCAGCAGCGTAGCCACAGCAGATACGCAGTATTTT. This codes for CASSVATADTQYF.

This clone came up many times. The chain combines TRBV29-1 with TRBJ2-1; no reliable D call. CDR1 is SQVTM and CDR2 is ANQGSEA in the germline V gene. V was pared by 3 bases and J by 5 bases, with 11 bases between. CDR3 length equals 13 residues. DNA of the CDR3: TGCAGCGTTGACGAGCAGGTCAACAATGAGCAGTTCTTC. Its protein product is CSVDEQVNNEQFF.

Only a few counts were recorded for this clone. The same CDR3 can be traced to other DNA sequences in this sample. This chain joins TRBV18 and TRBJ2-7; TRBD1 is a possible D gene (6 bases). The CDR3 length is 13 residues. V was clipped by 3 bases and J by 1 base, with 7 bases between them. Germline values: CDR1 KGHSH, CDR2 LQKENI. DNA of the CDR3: TGTGCCAGCTCACCCCAGGGGTCCTACGAGCAGTACGTC. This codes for CASSPQGSYEQYV.

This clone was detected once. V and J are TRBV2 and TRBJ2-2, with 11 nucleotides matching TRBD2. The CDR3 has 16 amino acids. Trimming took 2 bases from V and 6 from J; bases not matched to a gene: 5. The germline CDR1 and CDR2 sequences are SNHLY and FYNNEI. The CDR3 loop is CASSEPGLAVAGELFF. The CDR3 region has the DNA TGTGCCAGCAGTGAACCGGGACTAGCGGTGGCCGGGGAGCTGTTTTTT.

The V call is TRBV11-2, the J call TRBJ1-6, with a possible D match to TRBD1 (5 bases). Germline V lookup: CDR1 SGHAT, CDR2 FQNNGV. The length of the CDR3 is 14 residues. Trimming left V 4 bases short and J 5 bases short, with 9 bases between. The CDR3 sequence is CASSSRVNNSPLHF. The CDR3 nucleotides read TGTGCCAGCAGCTCCAGGGTGAATAATTCACCCCTCCACTTT.

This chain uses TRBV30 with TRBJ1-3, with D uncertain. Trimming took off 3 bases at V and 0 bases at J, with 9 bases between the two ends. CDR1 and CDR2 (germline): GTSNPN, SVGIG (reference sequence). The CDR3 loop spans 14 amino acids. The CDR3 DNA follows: TGTGCCTGGAGCGGGTCACGCTCTGGAAACACCATATATTTT. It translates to CAWSGSRSGNTIYF. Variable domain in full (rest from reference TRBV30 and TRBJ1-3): SQTIHQWPATLVQPVGSPLSLECTVEGTSNPNLYWYRQAAGRGLQLLFYSVGIGQISSEVPQNLSASRPQDRQFILSSKKLLLSDSGFYLCAWSGSRSGNTIYFGEGSWLTVV.

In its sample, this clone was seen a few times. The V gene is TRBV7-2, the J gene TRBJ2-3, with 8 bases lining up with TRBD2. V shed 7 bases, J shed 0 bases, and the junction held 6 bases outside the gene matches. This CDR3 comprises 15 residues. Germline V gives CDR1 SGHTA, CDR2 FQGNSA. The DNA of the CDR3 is TGTGCCAGCACCATAGCGGGGTCCAGCACAGATACGCAGTATTTT. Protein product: CASTIAGSSTDTQYF.